Listed here are 17 T cell receptor beta chains from one sample, sequenced in a study of T cell responses to AZD1222 COVID-19 vaccine. The method was immunoSEQ multiplex PCR; TCRdb's version includes in-frame clones alone and lacks a portion of them. The profile shows fewer than 200,000 clones, around 94% of them singletons. Sequences were derived from peripheral blood, sampled 28 days after the second AZD1222 dose. These receptors all come from an adult who received the AZD1222 COVID-19 vaccine.

The J gene is TRBJ2-1, the V gene TRBV5-1; 9 bases fit TRBD2. CDR3 length: 16 amino acids. Per germline, CDR1 SGHRS and CDR2 YFSETQ. J gave up 6 bases and V 0 bases, and 7 bases lay outside the gene matches. DNA for the CDR3: TGCGCCAGCAGCTTGGCCGGGGCGGGAGGGGCCAATGAGCAGTTCTTC. Its translation: CASSLAGAGGANEQFF. The whole variable domain, remainder taken from reference TRBV5-1 and TRBJ2-1, is KAGVTQTPRYLIKTRGQQVTLSCSPISGHRSVSWYQQTPGQGLQFLFEYFSETQRNKGNFPGRFSGRQFSNSRSEMNVSTLELGDSALYLCASSLAGAGGANEQFFGPGTRLTVL.

The chain is built from TRBV5-6 and TRBJ2-7; D is ambiguous. CDR3 length: 11 amino acids. In germline, CDR1 is SGHDT, CDR2 YYEEEE. V was trimmed by 0 bases and J by 6 bases, leaving 4 bases between them. CDR3 sequence reads: CASSLEAEQYF. The CDR3 DNA sequence: TGTGCCAGCAGCTTGGAGGCCGAGCAGTACTTC. Based on the CDR3 plus reference TRBV5-6 and TRBJ2-7, the full variable domain is DAGVTQSPTHLIKTRGQQVTLRCSPKSGHDTVSWYQQALGQGPQFIFQYYEEEERQRGNFPDRFSGHQFPNYSSELNVNALLLGDSALYLCASSLEAEQYFGPGTRLTVT.

This chain uses TRBV6-5 with TRBJ1-1; D remains ambiguous. The V gene's germline CDR1 is MNHEY and CDR2 SVGAGI. Trimming removed 2 bases at V and 4 bases at J, with 11 bases between. This CDR3 has 14 amino acids. The CDR3 loop reads CASSYKGVGTEAFF. CDR3 nucleotide sequence: TGTGCCAGCAGTTACAAGGGTGTGGGCACTGAAGCTTTCTTT.

The rearrangement uses TRBV7-6 and TRBJ1-1; D remains unclear. Germline V gene sequence: CDR1 SGHVS, CDR2 FNYEAQ. V was clipped by 1 base and J by 1 base, with 13 bases between them. The CDR3 runs to 16 residues. The CDR3 spells CASSLGWGTANTEAFF. The CDR3 DNA reads TGTGCCAGCAGCTTAGGGTGGGGAACAGCGAACACTGAAGCTTTCTTT.

The chain combines TRBV19 with TRBJ1-1; D is undetermined. V lost 4 bases to trimming and J lost 4 bases, with 13 bases between them. Germline V gene lookup returns CDR1 LNHDA and CDR2 SQIVND (reference sequence). The CDR3 is made up of 14 amino acids. In DNA form, the CDR3 reads TGTGCCAGTAGTACCGGAACGGGGTTCACTGAAGCTTTCTTT. Protein product: CASSTGTGFTEAFF.

This clone showed up just a few times. The chain links TRBV7-2 to TRBJ1-2; a possible D gene is TRBD1 (5 bases). The CDR3 contains 15 residues. CDR1 is SGHTA, CDR2 FQGNSA, per germline. Trimming stripped 1 base from V and 8 bases from J, with 17 bases between. CDR3 DNA: TGTGCCAGCAGCTTAGTTTCGGGCAGGGAAGAAGGCTACACCTTC. Translating gives CASSLVSGREEGYTF.

The V call is TRBV4-1, the J call TRBJ1-4; 11 bases agree with TRBD1. J lost 8 bases, V lost 3 bases, and 2 bases had no gene match. Germline loops: CDR1 MGHRA, CDR2 YSYEKL. The CDR3 sequence is 14 residues long. The DNA for the CDR3 is TGCGCCAGCAGCCAGGGACAGGGGGGAGAAAAACTGTTTTTT. Its translation is CASSQGQGGEKLFF.

The J gene is TRBJ1-1, the V gene TRBV5-1; TRBD1 might be the D (6 bases). Germline V lookup: CDR1 SGHRS, CDR2 YFSETQ. The V end lost 1 base, the J end lost 3 bases, and 19 bases lay between the germline ends. The CDR3 runs 17 residues. For the CDR3, the DNA is TGCGCCAGCAGCTTGAACGGCAGGGGAAGAAGGGACACTGAAGCTTTCTTT. Translated, it gives CASSLNGRGRRDTEAFF.

The chain is built from TRBV5-1 and TRBJ1-1; 9 nucleotides match TRBD1. Per the germline V gene, CDR1 is SGHRS and CDR2 is YFSETQ. This CDR3 is 13 amino acids long. V lost 4 bases, J lost 4 bases, and 2 bases stayed unmatched. CDR3 sequence reads: CASSPDRGTEAFF. CDR3 nucleotide sequence: TGCGCCAGCAGCCCGGACAGGGGCACTGAAGCTTTCTTT.

V and J are TRBV6-1 and TRBJ2-7; 7 nucleotides align to TRBD1. Germline trimming cut 1 base from V and 3 bases from J; bases unmatched to any gene: 6. This CDR3 contains 15 residues. Germline lookup yields CDR1 MNHNS and CDR2 SASEGT. CDR3: CASSEGWDSFYEQYF. The CDR3 bases are TGTGCCAGCAGTGAAGGATGGGACAGCTTCTACGAGCAGTACTTC.

The chain combines TRBV7-9 with TRBJ1-3, with 8 bases fitting TRBD1. The CDR3 runs 16 residues. The V gene's germline CDR1 is SEHNR and CDR2 FQNEAQ (reference sequence). V was clipped by 4 bases and J by 0 bases; unmatched bases: 5. CDR3 in amino acids: CASSSLGTGSGNTIYF. CDR3 nucleotides: TGTGCCAGCAGCTCGCTCGGGACAGGCTCTGGAAACACCATATATTTT.

This chain links TRBV19 with TRBJ1-5, with D hard to call. CDR1 is LNHDA, CDR2 SQIVND, per germline (reference sequence). Trimming removed 7 bases from V and 3 bases from J, with 10 bases in between. The CDR3 spans 13 residues. The CDR3 DNA reads TGTGCCAGTAACGAGGACTTCAATCAGCCCCAGCATTTT. Its translation: CASNEDFNQPQHF.

The J gene is TRBJ1-1, the V gene TRBV5-5; 10 nucleotides line up with TRBD1. Germline CDR1 reads SGHKS; CDR2 reads YYEKEE (reference sequence). CDR3 length: 17 amino acids. Germline trimming cut 4 bases from V and 3 bases from J; bases unmatched to any gene: 12. The CDR3 sequence is CASSPAETGGGDTEAFF. DNA of the CDR3: TGTGCCAGCAGCCCGGCCGAGACAGGGGGCGGGGACACTGAAGCTTTCTTT.

This clone has only one observation. J is TRBJ1-2 and V is TRBV12-5; D is uncertain. The V end lost 2 bases, the J end lost 3 bases, and 4 bases lay between the germline ends. Germline assignment: CDR1 LGHNT and CDR2 FRNRAP. The CDR3 has 12 amino acids. The CDR3 here is CASGLTYYGYTF. CDR3 nucleotide sequence: TGTGCTAGTGGTTTGACCTACTATGGCTACACCTTC. The entire variable domain, with the rest obtained from reference TRBV12-5 and TRBJ1-2, is as follows: DARVTQTPRHKVTEMGQEVTMRCQPILGHNTVFWYRQTMMQGLELLAYFRNRAPLDDSGMPKDRFSAEMPDATLATLKIQPSEPRDSAVYFCASGLTYYGYTFGSGTRLTVV.

The DNA for the CDR3 is TGTGCCAGCAGCGTAGAACGTCTAGCGGGAGGAAACCAAGAGACCCAGTACTTC. Its translation is CASSVERLAGGNQETQYF. V is TRBV9 and J is TRBJ2-5, with 11 bases lining up with TRBD2. The V gene's germline CDR1 is SGDLS and CDR2 YYNGEE. The ends lost 0 bases at V and 0 bases at J; junction bases unmatched: 7. This CDR3 region has 18 residues.

The V call is TRBV3-1 (or the pseudogene TRBV3-2), the J call TRBJ2-7, with 7 bases lining up with TRBD2. There are 15 residues in the CDR3. In germline, CDR1 is LGHDT, CDR2 YNNKEL (reference sequence). The V gene end was trimmed by 0 bases and the J gene end by 2 bases; junction bases not matched to a gene: 4. The CDR3 coding sequence is TGTGCCAGCAGCCAAGATGGGGGAGGGCCCTACGAGCAGTACTTC. This gives the protein CASSQDGGGPYEQYF.

The V gene is TRBV18, the J gene TRBJ1-4; D unclear. CDR3 length equals 14 residues. Trimming removed 4 bases at V and 0 bases at J, with 6 bases between. Germline CDR1 is KGHSH and CDR2 is LQKENI. The CDR3 DNA is TGTGCCAGCTCACGCGCATCAACTAATGAAAAACTGTTTTTT. Protein product: CASSRASTNEKLFF. The whole variable domain, filled in from reference TRBV18 and TRBJ1-4, reads NAGVMQNPRHLVRRRGQEARLRCSPMKGHSHVYWYRQLPEEGLKFMVYLQKENIIDESGMPKERFSAEFPKEGPSILRIQQVVRGDSAAYFCASSRASTNEKLFFGSGTQLSVL.